The entry below gives a single T cell receptor beta chain sequence along with its context. Its antigen remains unidentified. There are 12 residues in the CDR3. The germline V gene encodes CDR1 MNHEY and CDR2 SMNVEV (reference sequence). The ends were cut back, 5 bases at V and 5 bases at J, with 6 bases in the middle. Profiled with immunoSEQ multiplex PCR; TCRdb holds only in-frame clones, not every one. The sample shows tens of thousands of clones, around 78% of them seen only once. These data originate in a study of a mutant IDH1 vaccine in newly diagnosed glioma. Study background: Vaccine dosing followed radiotherapy by 4-6 weeks, or accompanied temozolomide cycles. Of the patients given treatment, roughly 62% were male and around 38% were female, and a mean age of around 41 years was recorded. It was radiotherapy, temozolomide, or both that patients received previously, with most receiving both.

The time point denotes: week 23, last vaccination. The investigators gave 300 ug of mutant IDH1 20-mer peptide in each vaccine dose, together with topical imiquimod. The chain is built from TRBV27 and TRBJ1-4; D gene uncertain. The clonotype was recovered from a middle-aged woman with glioma. Some clones in this sample may be carry-over from other donors' samples. The specimen comprised PBMCs, sampled from a glioma patient whose treatment included an IDH1 peptide vaccine. In nucleotides, the CDR3 is TGTGCCAGCAGTCGGTTGAATGAAAAACTGTTTTTT. This codes for CASSRLNEKLFF.